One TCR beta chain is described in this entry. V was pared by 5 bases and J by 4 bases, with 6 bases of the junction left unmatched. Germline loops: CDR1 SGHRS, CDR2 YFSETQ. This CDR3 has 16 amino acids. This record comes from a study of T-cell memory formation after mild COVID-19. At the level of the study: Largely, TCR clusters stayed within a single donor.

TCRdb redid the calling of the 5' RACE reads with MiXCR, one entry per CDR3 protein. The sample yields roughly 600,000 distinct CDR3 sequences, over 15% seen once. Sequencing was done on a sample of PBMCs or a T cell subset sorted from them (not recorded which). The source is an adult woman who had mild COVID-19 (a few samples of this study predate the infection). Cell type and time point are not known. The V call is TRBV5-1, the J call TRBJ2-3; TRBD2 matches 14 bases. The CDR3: CASSLTSGRVSDTQYF. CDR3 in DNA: TGCGCCAGCAGTTTGACTAGCGGGAGGGTGTCAGATACGCAGTATTTT.